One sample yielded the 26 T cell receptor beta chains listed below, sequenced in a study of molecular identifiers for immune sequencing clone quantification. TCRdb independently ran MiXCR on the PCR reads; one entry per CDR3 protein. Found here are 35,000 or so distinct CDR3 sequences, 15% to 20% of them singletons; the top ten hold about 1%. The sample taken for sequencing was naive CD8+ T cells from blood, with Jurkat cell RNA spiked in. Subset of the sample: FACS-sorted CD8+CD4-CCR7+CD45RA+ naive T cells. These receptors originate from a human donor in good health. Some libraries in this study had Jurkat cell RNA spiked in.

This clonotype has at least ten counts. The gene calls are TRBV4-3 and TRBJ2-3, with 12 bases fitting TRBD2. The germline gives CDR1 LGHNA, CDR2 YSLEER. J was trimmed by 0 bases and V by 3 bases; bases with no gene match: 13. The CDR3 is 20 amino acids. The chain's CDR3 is CASSHHIRTSGVPSTDTQYF. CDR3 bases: TGCGCCAGCAGCCATCACATTAGGACTAGCGGGGTACCTAGCACAGATACGCAGTATTTT.

CDR3: CASRGGSSYNEQFF. The DNA for the CDR3 is TGTGCCAGCAGAGGGGGGAGCTCCTACAATGAGCAGTTCTTC. This rearrangement joins TRBV12-3 or TRBV12-4 to TRBJ2-1; D tentatively fits TRBD1 or TRBD2 (6 bases each). The V end was cut by 6 bases, the J end by 0 bases, with 9 bases between. The CDR3 extends over 14 amino acids.

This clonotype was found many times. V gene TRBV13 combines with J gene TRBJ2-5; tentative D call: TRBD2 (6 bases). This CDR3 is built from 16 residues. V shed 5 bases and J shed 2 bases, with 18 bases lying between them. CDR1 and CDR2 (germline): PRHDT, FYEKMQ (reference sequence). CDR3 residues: CASSPTGEFAQETQYF. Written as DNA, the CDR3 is TGTGCCAGCAGCCCGACGGGGGAGTTCGCACAAGAGACCCAGTACTTC.

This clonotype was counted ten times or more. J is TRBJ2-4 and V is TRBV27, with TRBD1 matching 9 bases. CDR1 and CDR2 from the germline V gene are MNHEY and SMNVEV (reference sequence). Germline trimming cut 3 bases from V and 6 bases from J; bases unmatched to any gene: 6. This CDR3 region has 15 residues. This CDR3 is CASSLAGTGRNIQYF. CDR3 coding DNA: TGTGCCAGCAGTTTGGCCGGGACAGGGAGAAACATTCAGTACTTC.

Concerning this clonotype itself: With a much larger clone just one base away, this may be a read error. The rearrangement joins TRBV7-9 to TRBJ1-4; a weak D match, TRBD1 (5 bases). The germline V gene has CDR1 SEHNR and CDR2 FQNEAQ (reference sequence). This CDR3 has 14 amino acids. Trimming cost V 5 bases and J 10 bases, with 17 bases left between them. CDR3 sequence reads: CASSPWDWSTKLFF. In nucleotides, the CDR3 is TGTGCCAGCAGCCCCTGGGACTGGAGTACAAAACTGTTTTTT.

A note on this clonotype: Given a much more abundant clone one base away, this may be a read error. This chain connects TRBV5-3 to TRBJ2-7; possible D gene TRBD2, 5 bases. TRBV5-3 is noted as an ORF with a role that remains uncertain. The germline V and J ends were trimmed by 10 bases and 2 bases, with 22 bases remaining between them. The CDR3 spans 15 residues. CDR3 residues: CARSLDAGPAYEQYF. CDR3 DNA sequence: TGTGCCCGCAGCTTGGACGCGGGCCCAGCCTACGAGCAGTACTTC.

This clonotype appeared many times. The CDR3 is CASSEGGAAKNIQYF. In nucleotides, the CDR3 is TGTGCCAGCAGTGAGGGAGGGGCGGCCAAAAACATTCAGTACTTC. This chain uses TRBV6-4 with TRBJ2-4; 7 bases line up with TRBD2. The CDR3 totals 15 residues. The germline gives CDR1 MRHNA, CDR2 SNTAGT. After removal of 3 bases from V and 1 base from J, the junction contained 3 bases not matched to a gene.

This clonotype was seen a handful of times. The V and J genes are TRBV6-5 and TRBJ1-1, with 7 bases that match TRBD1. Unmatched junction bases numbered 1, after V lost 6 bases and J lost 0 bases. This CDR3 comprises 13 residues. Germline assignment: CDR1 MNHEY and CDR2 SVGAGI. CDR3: CASRGQLNTEAFF. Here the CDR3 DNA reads TGTGCCAGCAGGGGACAGTTGAACACTGAAGCTTTCTTT.

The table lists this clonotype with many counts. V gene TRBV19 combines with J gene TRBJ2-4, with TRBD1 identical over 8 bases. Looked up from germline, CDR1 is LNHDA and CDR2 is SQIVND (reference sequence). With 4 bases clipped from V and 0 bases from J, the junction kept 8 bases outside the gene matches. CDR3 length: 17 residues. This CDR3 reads CASSTPTGGLAKNIQYF. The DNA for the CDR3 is TGTGCCAGTAGTACCCCCACAGGGGGGCTAGCCAAAAACATTCAGTACTTC.

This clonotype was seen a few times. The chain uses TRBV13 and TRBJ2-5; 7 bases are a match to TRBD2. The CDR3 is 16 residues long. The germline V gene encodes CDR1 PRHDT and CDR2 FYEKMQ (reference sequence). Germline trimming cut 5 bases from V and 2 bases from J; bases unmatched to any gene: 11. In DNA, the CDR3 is TGTGCCAGCAGCCCGGCGGGGGAGTTCGCACAAGAGACCCAGTACTTC. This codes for CASSPAGEFAQETQYF.

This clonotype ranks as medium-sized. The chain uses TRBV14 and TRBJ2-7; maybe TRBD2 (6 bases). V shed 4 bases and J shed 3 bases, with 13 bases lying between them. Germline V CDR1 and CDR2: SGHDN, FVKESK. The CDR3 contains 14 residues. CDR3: CASSPTTSIYEQYF. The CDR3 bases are TGTGCCAGCAGCCCGACTACTAGCATCTACGAGCAGTACTTC.

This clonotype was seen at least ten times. CDR3 sequence reads: CASSSAAGANVLTF. The CDR3 DNA reads as TGTGCCAGCAGTAGTGCCGCCGGGGCCAACGTCCTGACTTTC. The gene calls are TRBV27 and TRBJ2-6; the D is unclear. Germline lookup yields CDR1 MNHEY and CDR2 SMNVEV (reference sequence). The CDR3 extends over 14 amino acids. Trimming shortened V by 5 bases and J by 4 bases, and 9 bases separated the two germline ends.

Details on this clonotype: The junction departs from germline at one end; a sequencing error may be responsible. CDR3 amino acids: CTSSQDRVETQYF. For the CDR3, the DNA is TGCACCAGCAGCCAAGATAGGGTAGAGACCCAGTACTTC. This chain joins TRBV4-3 and TRBJ2-5; D uncertain. The germline V gene has CDR1 LGHNA and CDR2 YSLEER. The CDR3 consists of 13 residues.

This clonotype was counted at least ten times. CDR3 sequence reads: CASSIRGSGANVLTF. CDR3 nucleotides: TGTGCCAGCAGTATAAGAGGCTCTGGGGCCAACGTCCTGACTTTC. The chain joins TRBV27 to TRBJ2-6; D gene unclear. The CDR3 length is 15 residues. V was clipped by 5 bases and J by 0 bases, with 8 bases between them. In germline, CDR1 is MNHEY, CDR2 SMNVEV (reference sequence).

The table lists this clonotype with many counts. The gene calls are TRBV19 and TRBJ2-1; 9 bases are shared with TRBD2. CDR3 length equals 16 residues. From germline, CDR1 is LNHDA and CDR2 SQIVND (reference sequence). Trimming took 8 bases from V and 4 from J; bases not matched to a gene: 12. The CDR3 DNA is TGTGCCAGTGGTTTAATCGGGGCGGGGGGGTACAATGAGCAGTTCTTC. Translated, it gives CASGLIGAGGYNEQFF.

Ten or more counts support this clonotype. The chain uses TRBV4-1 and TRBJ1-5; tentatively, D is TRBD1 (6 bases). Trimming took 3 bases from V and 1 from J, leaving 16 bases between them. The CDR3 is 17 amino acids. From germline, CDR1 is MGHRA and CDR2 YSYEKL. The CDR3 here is CASSQTTGPGSNQPQHF. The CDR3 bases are TGCGCCAGCAGCCAGACGACAGGCCCTGGGAGCAATCAGCCCCAGCATTTT.

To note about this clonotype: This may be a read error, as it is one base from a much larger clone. The CDR3 reads CATSLTNTEAFF. CDR3 in DNA: TGTGCCACTTCACTAACGAACACTGAAGCTTTCTTT. The chain joins TRBV5-6 to TRBJ1-1; D is unresolved. The germline V and J ends were trimmed by 9 bases and 1 base, with 10 bases remaining between them. The germline V gene encodes CDR1 SGHDT and CDR2 YYEEEE. The CDR3 runs 12 residues.

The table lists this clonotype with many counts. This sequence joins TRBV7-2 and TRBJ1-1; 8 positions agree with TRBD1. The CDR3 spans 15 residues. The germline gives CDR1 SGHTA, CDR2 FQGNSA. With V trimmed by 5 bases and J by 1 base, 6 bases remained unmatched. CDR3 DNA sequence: TGTGCCAGCAGCCCCAGGACAGGGCGGAACACTGAAGCTTTCTTT. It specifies CASSPRTGRNTEAFF.

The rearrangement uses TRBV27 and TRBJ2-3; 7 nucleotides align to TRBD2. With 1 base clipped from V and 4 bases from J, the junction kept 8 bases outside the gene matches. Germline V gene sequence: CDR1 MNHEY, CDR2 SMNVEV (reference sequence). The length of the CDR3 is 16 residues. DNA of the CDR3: TGTGCCAGCAGTTTATTAGGTGGTAGCGGGCCAGATACGCAGTATTTT. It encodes CASSLLGGSGPDTQYF.

CDR3 amino acids: CASSPYTYYGYTF. DNA for the CDR3: TGTGCCAGCAGCCCTTACACGTACTATGGCTACACCTTC. The chain couples TRBV7-2 to TRBJ1-2; no clear D gene. With 5 bases removed from V and 3 bases from J, the gap between germline ends came to 10 bases. The germline gives CDR1 SGHTA, CDR2 FQGNSA. The CDR3 runs 13 residues. Based on the CDR3 plus reference TRBV7-2 and TRBJ1-2, the full variable domain is GAGVSQSPSNKVTEKGKDVELRCDPISGHTALYWYRQSLGQGLEFLIYFQGNSAPDKSGLPSDRFSAERTGGSVSTLTIQRTQQEDSAVYLCASSPYTYYGYTFGSGTRLTVV.

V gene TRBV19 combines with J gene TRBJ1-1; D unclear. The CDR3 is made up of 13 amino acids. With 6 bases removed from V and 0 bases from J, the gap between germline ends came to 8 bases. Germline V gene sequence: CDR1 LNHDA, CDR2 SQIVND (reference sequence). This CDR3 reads CASSLRMNTEAFF. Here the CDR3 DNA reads TGTGCCAGTAGCCTCAGGATGAACACTGAAGCTTTCTTT.

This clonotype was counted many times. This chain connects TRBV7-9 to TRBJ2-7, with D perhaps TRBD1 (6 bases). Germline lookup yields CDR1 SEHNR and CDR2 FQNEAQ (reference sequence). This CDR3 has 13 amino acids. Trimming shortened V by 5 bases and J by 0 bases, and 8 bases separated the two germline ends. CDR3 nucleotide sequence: TGTGCCAGCAGCCCGGGACACTCCTACGAGCAGTACTTC. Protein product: CASSPGHSYEQYF.

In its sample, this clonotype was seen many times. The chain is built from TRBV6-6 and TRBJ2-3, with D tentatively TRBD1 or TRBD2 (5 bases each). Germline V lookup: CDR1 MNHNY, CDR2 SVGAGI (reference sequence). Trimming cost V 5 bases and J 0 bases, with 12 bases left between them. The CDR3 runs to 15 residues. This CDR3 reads CASSPRDPSTDTQYF. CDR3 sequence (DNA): TGTGCCAGCAGTCCACGGGACCCTAGCACAGATACGCAGTATTTT.

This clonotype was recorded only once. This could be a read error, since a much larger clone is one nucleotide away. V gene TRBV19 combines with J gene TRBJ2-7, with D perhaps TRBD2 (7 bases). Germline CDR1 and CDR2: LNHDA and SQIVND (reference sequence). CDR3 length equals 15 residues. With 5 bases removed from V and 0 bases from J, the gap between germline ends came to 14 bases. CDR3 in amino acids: CASSPGRGASYEQYF. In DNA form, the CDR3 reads TGTGCCAGTAGTCCGGGACGGGGGGCCTCCTACGAGCAGTACTTC. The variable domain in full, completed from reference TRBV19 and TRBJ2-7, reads DGGITQSPKYLFRKEGQNVTLSCEQNLNHDAMYWYRQDPGQGLRLIYYSQIVNDFQKGDIAEGYSVSREKKESFPLTVTSAQKNPTAFYLCASSPGRGASYEQYFGPGTRLTVT.

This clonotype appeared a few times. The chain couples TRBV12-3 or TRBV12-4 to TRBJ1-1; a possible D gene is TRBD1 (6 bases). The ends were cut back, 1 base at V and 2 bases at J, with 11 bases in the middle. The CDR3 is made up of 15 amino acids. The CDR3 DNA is TGTGCCAGCAGTTTAGAGGGGGGGGCAAACACTGAAGCTTTCTTT. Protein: CASSLEGGANTEAFF.

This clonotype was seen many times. The CDR3 protein is CASSLPTGAGEQYF. The CDR3 DNA reads as TGTGCCAGCAGCCTCCCGACAGGGGCGGGTGAGCAGTACTTC. The V and J genes are TRBV7-6 and TRBJ2-7; TRBD1 matches 8 bases. The CDR3 runs to 14 residues. CDR1 and CDR2 (germline): SGHVS, FNYEAQ. V lost 5 bases, J lost 7 bases, and 10 bases stayed unmatched. The variable domain in full, completed from reference TRBV7-6 and TRBJ2-7, reads GAGVSQSPRYKVTKRGQDVALRCDPISGHVSLYWYRQALGQGPEFLTYFNYEAQQDKSGLPNDRFSAERPEGSISTLTIQRTEQRDSAMYRCASSLPTGAGEQYFGPGTRLTVT.